The 7 T cell receptor beta chains reported below all come from one sample, sequenced in a study. TCRdb recomputed calls from the RT-PCR reads with MiXCR, one row per CDR3 protein. The sample has hundreds of thousands of distinct CDR3 sequences, approximately 15% seen once. Material: memory CD4+ T cells from blood. Every receptor here comes from a female donor in good health, serving as a healthy control.

V is TRBV28 and J is TRBJ1-6; D ambiguous. Germline V gene data show CDR1 as MDHEN and CDR2 as SYDVKM. Trimming left V 3 bases short and J 8 bases short, with 11 bases between. This CDR3 spans 14 amino acids. In DNA, the CDR3 is TGTGCCAGCAGTTTGGGTTTGGCTGATTCACCCCTCCACTTT. As protein: CASSLGLADSPLHF.

This clonotype was detected a few times. CDR3 DNA: TGTGCCAGCAGCTCAAAAGGGACAGCTCCAGAGACCCAGTACTTC. The encoded protein is CASSSKGTAPETQYF. The chain is built from TRBV7-3 and TRBJ2-5; 7 bases agree with TRBD1. This CDR3 has 15 residues. Unmatched junction bases numbered 9, after V lost 4 bases and J lost 4 bases. Germline V lookup: CDR1 SGHTA, CDR2 FQGTGA.

This clonotype was counted ten times or more. V gene TRBV5-1 combines with J gene TRBJ2-3; a weak D match, TRBD1 (5 bases). The V gene lost 4 bases and the J gene lost 1 base, with 13 bases spanning the gap. The CDR3 extends over 15 amino acids. Germline CDR1 is SGHRS and CDR2 is YFSETQ. The CDR3 loop is CASSITGQGTDTQYF. DNA of the CDR3: TGCGCCAGCAGCATAACCGGACAAGGCACAGATACGCAGTATTTT.

This chain uses TRBV11-2 with TRBJ2-7; a weak D match, TRBD2 (6 bases). This CDR3 is 15 amino acids long. V lost 6 bases and J lost 4, with 19 bases in between. Germline V gene data show CDR1 as SGHAT and CDR2 as FQNNGV. Written as DNA, the CDR3 is TGTGCCAGCAGTTCACTGACCGGGACTGGTTACGAGCAGTACTTC. Translation gives CASSSLTGTGYEQYF.

The chain recombines TRBV5-1 with TRBJ1-2, with D tentatively TRBD1 (6 bases). The CDR3 runs to 12 residues. V was cut by 0 bases and J by 7 bases, with 7 bases left in between. CDR1 and CDR2 from the germline V gene are SGHRS and YFSETQ. CDR3 in amino acids: CASSLEGVGYTF. CDR3 DNA: TGCGCCAGCAGCTTGGAGGGGGTTGGCTACACCTTC.

This clonotype was counted a few times. This CDR3 reads CASTPPGETTYNEQFF. The CDR3 DNA reads TGTGCCAGCACCCCACCGGGGGAAACGACCTACAATGAGCAGTTCTTC. The chain combines TRBV7-9 with TRBJ2-1, with D possibly matching TRBD2 (6 bases). The CDR3 is 16 residues long. CDR1 and CDR2 from the germline V gene are SEHNR and FQNEAQ (reference sequence). V lost 7 bases, J lost 2 bases, and 18 bases lay in between.

This sequence joins TRBV5-4 and TRBJ2-7, with 9 bases aligning to TRBD2. V lost 4 bases and J lost 6; bases outside the gene matches: 14. This CDR3 has 16 amino acids. Germline CDR1 SGHNT, CDR2 YYREEE (reference sequence). The CDR3 reads CASSPESGGRALEQYF. The DNA of the CDR3 is TGTGCCAGCAGCCCCGAATCGGGCGGGAGGGCCCTCGAGCAGTACTTC.